A single sample is the source of the 18 T cell receptor beta chains below, sequenced in a study of shared clonotypes between healthy human individuals. Clones were sequenced by immunoSEQ multiplex PCR, and TCRdb holds only the in-frame ones, with some missing. This table has about 870,000 clones, about 91% appearing once. Naive CD8 isolation took CD45RO-negative cells positively selected for CCR7 and excluded terminally differentiated effector memory CD45RA+ cells. The sequenced sample was naive CD8+ T cells sorted from blood. The receptors were sampled from a man aged 30 to 39 in good health.

This chain joins TRBV5-1 and TRBJ1-2; 7 bases are shared with TRBD1. The CDR3 extends over 14 amino acids. Germline CDR1 reads SGHRS; CDR2 reads YFSETQ. Unmatched junction bases numbered 6, after V lost 3 bases and J lost 4 bases. The CDR3 is CASSSWDSIYGYTF. For the CDR3, the DNA is TGCGCCAGCAGCTCGTGGGACAGCATCTATGGCTACACCTTC. The entire variable domain, with the rest obtained from reference TRBV5-1 and TRBJ1-2, is as follows: KAGVTQTPRYLIKTRGQQVTLSCSPISGHRSVSWYQQTPGQGLQFLFEYFSETQRNKGNFPGRFSGRQFSNSRSEMNVSTLELGDSALYLCASSSWDSIYGYTFGSGTRLTVV.

The J gene is TRBJ2-1, the V gene TRBV11-1; D uncertain. The CDR3 contains 11 residues. Trimming cost V 1 base and J 8 bases, with 3 bases left between them. The germline V gene has CDR1 SGHAT and CDR2 FQDESV (reference sequence). The CDR3 sequence: CASSLGHEQFF. As DNA, the CDR3 is TGTGCCAGCAGCTTAGGGCATGAGCAGTTCTTC.

Points on this clone: A much larger clone lies one base from this, so it may be a read error. At the DNA level, this CDR3 is encoded by other sequences in the same sample as well. The rearrangement joins TRBV6-5 to TRBJ2-7; maybe TRBD2 (5 bases). The CDR3 consists of 12 residues. Germline CDR1 is MNHEY and CDR2 is SVGAGI. The germline V and J ends were trimmed by 5 bases and 0 bases, with 5 bases remaining between them. In DNA form, the CDR3 reads TGTGCCAGCAGTACTAGCTCCTACGAGCAGTACTTC. Translating gives CASSTSSYEQYF.

The chain recombines TRBV18 with TRBJ2-5; 9 nucleotides match TRBD2. Germline values: CDR1 KGHSH, CDR2 LQKENI. With 2 bases clipped from V and 11 bases from J, the junction kept 9 bases outside the gene matches. The length of the CDR3 is 14 residues. The CDR3 here is CASSPGGTSPHQYF. In DNA, the CDR3 is TGTGCCAGCTCACCAGGAGGGACTAGCCCTCATCAGTACTTC.

This chain uses TRBV7-3 with TRBJ2-3, with 9 bases matching TRBD2. The J segment lost 3 bases and the V segment lost 2 bases, leaving 9 bases of the junction unmatched. The V gene's germline CDR1 is SGHTA and CDR2 FQGTGA. CDR3 length: 17 amino acids. CDR3 coding DNA: TGTGCCAGCAGCTTATCCGGCGGGAGGGAGGTAACAGATACGCAGTATTTT. Translating it yields CASSLSGGREVTDTQYF.

CDR3 coding DNA: TGTGCCAGTAGTATAACAGCCGATCCAGATACGCAGTATTTT. Translated: CASSITADPDTQYF. The chain uses TRBV19 and TRBJ2-3, with D uncertain. Trimming removed 2 bases from V and 4 bases from J, with 10 bases in between. The CDR3 spans 14 residues. The germline CDR1 and CDR2 sequences are LNHDA and SQIVND (reference sequence).

The V call is TRBV10-3, the J call TRBJ2-3, with 7 bases that match TRBD2. This CDR3 comprises 18 residues. Trimming took 6 bases from V and 2 from J; bases not matched to a gene: 17. The germline V gene encodes CDR1 ENHRY and CDR2 SYGVKD. The CDR3 coding sequence is TGTGCCATCAGGATTGAATCCTTGGCGGGAGTCGTCACAGATACGCAGTATTTT. The encoded protein is CAIRIESLAGVVTDTQYF.

The chain uses TRBV5-5 and TRBJ2-1; 11 nucleotides line up with TRBD2. V gave up 4 bases and J gave up 5 bases; unmatched junction bases: 5. Germline V gives CDR1 SGHKS, CDR2 YYEKEE (reference sequence). This CDR3 is built from 15 residues. The chain's CDR3 is CASSVYSGRDNEQFF. The CDR3 nucleotides read TGTGCCAGCAGCGTCTATAGCGGGAGGGACAATGAGCAGTTCTTC.

DNA of the CDR3: TGTGCCAGCAGGGGACTAGCGGAAGAGACCCAGTACTTC. Protein product: CASRGLAEETQYF. J is TRBJ2-5 and V is TRBV7-9; 11 positions match TRBD2. Germline V gives CDR1 SEHNR, CDR2 FQNEAQ (reference sequence). CDR3 length equals 13 residues. J gave up 3 bases and V 6 bases, and 0 bases lay outside the gene matches.

The chain links TRBV4-3 to TRBJ2-1; weak D call: TRBD2 (6 bases). Between the trimmed V and J ends, which lost 0 bases and 1 base, there was a span of 13 bases. The CDR3 covers 17 residues. The germline gives CDR1 LGHNA, CDR2 YSLEER. As DNA, the CDR3 is TGCGCCAGCAGCCAAGATTCGGGAGACCGGTCCTACAATGAGCAGTTCTTC. Amino acid sequence: CASSQDSGDRSYNEQFF.

The V gene is TRBV2, the J gene TRBJ2-1; 8 bases line up with TRBD1. The CDR3 contains 13 residues. From germline, CDR1 is SNHLY and CDR2 FYNNEI. After removal of 3 bases from V and 7 bases from J, the junction contained 2 bases not matched to a gene. CDR3 in amino acids: CASSDQGANEQFF. DNA of the CDR3: TGTGCCAGCAGTGATCAGGGGGCAAATGAGCAGTTCTTC.

The rearrangement uses TRBV4-1 and TRBJ2-7; D not certain. Germline CDR1 and CDR2: MGHRA and YSYEKL. The V end was cut by 2 bases, the J end by 3 bases, with 8 bases between. CDR3 length: 13 residues. The CDR3 DNA follows: TGCGCCAGCAGCCAACAGACAAACTACGAGCAGTACTTC. Translated: CASSQQTNYEQYF.

The CDR3 loop is CASSLPIQPDTQYF. The CDR3, as DNA: TGCGCCAGCAGCCTCCCGATTCAACCAGATACGCAGTATTTT. The chain couples TRBV4-1 to TRBJ2-3; no definite D call. Trimming took off 4 bases at V and 4 bases at J, with 12 bases between the two ends. CDR1 is MGHRA, CDR2 YSYEKL, per germline. The CDR3 runs 14 residues.

This chain uses TRBV19 with TRBJ2-6; D uncertain. V lost 3 bases, J lost 4 bases, and 10 bases lay in between. The CDR3 covers 15 residues. The germline CDR1 and CDR2 sequences are LNHDA and SQIVND (reference sequence). The CDR3 DNA reads TGTGCCAGTAGTATGCGAGGCTTGGGGGCCAACGTCCTGACTTTC. As protein: CASSMRGLGANVLTF.

The chain employs TRBV2 and TRBJ2-5; TRBD2 matches at 11 bases. The V gene end was trimmed by 11 bases and the J gene end by 5 bases; junction bases not matched to a gene: 7. CDR1 SNHLY and CDR2 FYNNEI come from the germline V gene. The CDR3 contains 13 residues. CDR3 nucleotides: TGTGCCGGAGCCACTAGCGGGGGCGAGACCCAGTACTTC. This gives the protein CAGATSGGETQYF.

Concerning this clone itself: The sample holds other DNA sequences that translate to the same CDR3. The chain employs TRBV27 and TRBJ2-1; D remains ambiguous. This CDR3 has 11 residues. CDR1 and CDR2 (germline): MNHEY, SMNVEV (reference sequence). V was clipped by 5 bases and J by 4 bases, with 3 bases between them. CDR3 nucleotide sequence: TGTGCCAGCAGTCAATACAATGAGCAGTTCTTC. Translating gives CASSQYNEQFF.

The chain combines TRBV29-1 with TRBJ2-5; D is perhaps TRBD1 (6 bases). The CDR3 spans 15 residues. Germline CDR1 reads SQVTM; CDR2 reads ANQGSEA. The V and J ends lost 2 bases and 1 base respectively, with 14 bases between them. CDR3 DNA sequence: TGCAGCGTTGAATTGGCAGGGGAAGTCCAAGAGACCCAGTACTTC. Protein product: CSVELAGEVQETQYF.

This sequence joins TRBV6-1 and TRBJ2-3; D may correspond to TRBD1 or TRBD2 (5 bases each). The CDR3 loop spans 14 amino acids. Germline V gene data show CDR1 as MNHNS and CDR2 as SASEGT. With 5 bases removed from V and 1 base from J, the gap between germline ends came to 10 bases. CDR3: CASSNWDGTDTQYF. CDR3 in DNA: TGTGCCAGCAGTAACTGGGACGGCACAGATACGCAGTATTTT.